The clone carrying this T cell receptor (beta chain) was detected a few times. As yet, its antigen is unknown. These data come from a study of response to subunit inactivated influenza vaccine. Study-wide results and caveats: With each seasonal influenza vaccination, the authors suggested, few new T cells are recruited.

Each CDR3 protein gets one entry after TCRdb re-called the RT-PCR reads with MiXCR. The sample lists around 570,000 distinct CDR3 sequences, around 8% seen once, with 13% in the top ten. CDR3 length equals 14 residues. Losses at the gene ends were 8 bases for V and 5 bases for J; bases not matched to a gene: 7. CDR1 and CDR2 from the germline V gene are SNHLY and FYNNEI. The specimen was PBMCs from blood, collected around 25 months after vaccination. The receptor comes from a man between 50 and 75 years old who received an inactivated influenza vaccine. V gene TRBV2 combines with J gene TRBJ2-2; TRBD2 matches at 8 bases. CDR3: CASRREGRTGELFF. The CDR3 bases are TGTGCCAGCCGCCGGGAGGGGCGGACCGGGGAGCTGTTTTTT.